This T cell receptor (beta chain) was recovered during a study of shared clonotypes between healthy human individuals. Study-level points and caveats: Estimated clonotype richness was generally higher in naive than memory subsets. Against clonotypes common to all four donors, non-shared ones had lower generation probabilities.

Turning to this clone: Antigen unknown.

The CDR3 totals 14 residues. The ends were cut back, 8 bases at V and 6 bases at J, with 19 bases in the middle. Germline assignment: CDR1 MNHNS and CDR2 SASEGT. Some clones are missing from TCRdb's copy, which holds only in-frame ones; the method was immunoSEQ multiplex PCR. Counted here are over 2 million clones, just under 95% occurring once; the ten biggest clones make up 0.3% to 0.45%. The chain uses TRBV6-1 and TRBJ1-2; D possibly corresponds to TRBD1 (6 bases). Sequencing used naive CD4+ T cells from PBMCs. The subset denotes: CD45RA+ positively selected. This receptor was taken from a man younger than 35 in good health. Some clones in this sample may be carry-over from other donors' samples. The CDR3 DNA reads as TGTGCCAGCCAAGGGGGGACGGGTGGCGATGGCTACACCTTC. The encoded protein is CASQGGTGGDGYTF.